These 23 T cell receptor beta chains share one sample of origin, sequenced in a study of T cells in Graves' hyperthyroidism and ophthalmopathy. TCR beta CDR3 regions were amplified from RNA. The HTBI primer set served for first-round RT-PCR of the TCR CDR3. TCRdb analysed the multiplex PCR reads with MiXCR anew, one entry per CDR3 protein. The table records roughly 290,000 distinct CDR3 sequences, roughly an eighth of them present only once. The material sequenced was blood. These receptors all come from a woman aged 40 to 50 with Graves' hyperthyroidism.

There are many counts of this clonotype. The rearrangement links TRBV11-2 to TRBJ2-3; 13 nucleotides agree with TRBD2. The V gene end was trimmed by 6 bases and the J gene end by 5 bases; junction bases not matched to a gene: 5. CDR3 length equals 15 residues. Per the germline V gene, CDR1 is SGHAT and CDR2 is FQNNGV. CDR3 protein: CASSFTSGRGDTQYF. The CDR3 DNA reads TGTGCCAGCAGTTTTACTAGCGGGAGGGGAGATACGCAGTATTTT.

In its sample, this clonotype was seen a few times. This chain uses TRBV30 with TRBJ2-5; 12 positions agree with TRBD2. Germline V CDR1 and CDR2: GTSNPN, SVGIG (reference sequence). The CDR3 is 15 residues long. The V and J ends lost 4 bases and 0 bases, in that order; junction bases with no gene match: 3. CDR3 DNA sequence: TGTGCCTGGACTAGCGGGAGGGTCCACCAAGAGACCCAGTACTTC. Amino acids: CAWTSGRVHQETQYF.

In its sample, this clonotype was seen a few times. The V call is TRBV6-5, the J call TRBJ1-3; a weak D match, TRBD1 (5 bases). The V and J ends lost 0 bases and 0 bases respectively, with 15 bases between them. This CDR3 has 18 amino acids. Germline loops: CDR1 MNHEY, CDR2 SVGAGI. The CDR3 loop is CASSYSHWEGPSGNTIYF. CDR3 in DNA: TGTGCCAGCAGTTACTCCCACTGGGAGGGGCCCTCTGGAAACACCATATATTTT.

This clonotype was counted only a few times. The chain is built from TRBV27 and TRBJ2-5; the match to TRBD2 covers 7 bases. Germline CDR1 and CDR2: MNHEY and SMNVEV (reference sequence). V shed 2 bases and J 6 bases; nucleotides not matched to a gene: 9. The CDR3 is 15 amino acids. CDR3 amino acids: CASSLLGGSSKTQYF. For the CDR3, the DNA is TGTGCCAGCAGTTTACTTGGCGGGAGTTCCAAGACCCAGTACTTC.

This chain links TRBV20-1 with TRBJ1-5; D is unresolved. Germline V gene lookup returns CDR1 DFQATT and CDR2 SNEGSKA (reference sequence). This CDR3 is 12 amino acids long. Trimming took off 4 bases at V and 2 bases at J, with 6 bases between the two ends. The CDR3 coding sequence is TGCAGTGCTATCGGGGGCAATCAGCCCCAGCATTTT. Its protein product is CSAIGGNQPQHF.

This clonotype has a count of ten or more. The J gene is TRBJ2-3, the V gene TRBV7-2; possible D gene TRBD2, 6 bases. Germline CDR1 SGHTA, CDR2 FQGNSA. The CDR3 length is 16 residues. The ends were cut back, 3 bases at V and 0 bases at J, with 13 bases in the middle. The chain's CDR3 is CASSLSGRHSTDTQYF. CDR3 nucleotide sequence: TGTGCCAGCAGCTTGAGTGGGAGGCACAGCACAGATACGCAGTATTTT.

This clonotype appeared many times. The chain joins TRBV5-5 to TRBJ1-5; D unresolved. The length of the CDR3 is 14 residues. The V gene lost 5 bases and the J gene lost 5 bases, with 14 bases spanning the gap. Per germline, CDR1 SGHKS and CDR2 YYEKEE (reference sequence). The chain's CDR3 is CASSPSGGYQPQHF. In nucleotides, the CDR3 is TGTGCCAGCAGTCCGTCGGGAGGGTATCAGCCCCAGCATTTT.

V usage is TRBV7-9 and J usage is TRBJ1-3; D ambiguous. Deletions cut 1 base from V and 3 bases from J, with 10 bases between. Germline CDR1 SEHNR, CDR2 FQNEAQ (reference sequence). The CDR3 runs 15 residues. CDR3 sequence (DNA): TGTGCCAGCAGCTTAGGGAGGGTACATGGAAACACCATATATTTT. Translation gives CASSLGRVHGNTIYF.

This clonotype was observed many times. J is TRBJ2-2 and V is TRBV5-5; tentatively, D is TRBD2 (6 bases). CDR3 size: 16 residues. Germline loops: CDR1 SGHKS, CDR2 YYEKEE (reference sequence). The V and J ends lost 4 bases and 6 bases respectively, with 19 bases between them. The CDR3 bases are TGTGCCAGCAGCCTGCGCGGGACCAGCTTTGCCGGGGAGCTGTTTTTT. It codes for CASSLRGTSFAGELFF.

This clonotype was seen only a few times. The V and J genes are TRBV20-1 and TRBJ2-1; TRBD2 aligns across 11 bases. The junction had 3 bases not matched to a gene; V was cut back by 5 bases and J by 6 bases. Germline CDR1 DFQATT, CDR2 SNEGSKA (reference sequence). The CDR3 covers 13 residues. The CDR3 is CSALAGGGNEQFF. CDR3 coding DNA: TGCAGTGCTTTAGCGGGGGGGGGCAATGAGCAGTTCTTC.

Comment on this clonotype: Just one base apart from a much larger clone, this may be a read error. Because it lacks the conserved phenylalanine or tryptophan at the end, this CDR3 is likely a read error. V and J are TRBV27 and TRBJ2-7; 7 nucleotides line up with TRBD2. Germline CDR1 MNHEY, CDR2 SMNVEV (reference sequence). Losses at the gene ends were 6 bases for V and 0 bases for J; bases not matched to a gene: 5. The CDR3 extends over 14 amino acids. CDR3 sequence (DNA): TGTGCCAGCAGGGGGAGGGCCAGCTCCTACGAGCAGTACCTC. Its protein product is CASRGRASSYEQYL.

This clonotype was observed a handful of times. V gene TRBV15 combines with J gene TRBJ1-2; possible D gene TRBD1, 5 bases. Trimming removed 0 bases from V and 4 bases from J, with 15 bases in between. This CDR3 comprises 16 residues. Germline loops: CDR1 LNHNV, CDR2 YYDKDF (reference sequence). This chain's CDR3 is CATSRDLQGLVYGYTF. The CDR3 DNA sequence: TGTGCCACCAGCAGAGATTTGCAGGGTTTGGTCTATGGCTACACCTTC.

The CDR3 DNA reads as TGTGCCAGCAGCTCACCCGGGACAGCTAATGAAAAACTGTTTTTT. It translates to CASSSPGTANEKLFF. V usage is TRBV7-9 and J usage is TRBJ1-4, with 7 bases aligning to TRBD1. CDR3 length: 15 residues. Unmatched junction bases numbered 5, after V lost 4 bases and J lost 3 bases. The germline V gene has CDR1 SEHNR and CDR2 FQNEAQ (reference sequence).

This clonotype was seen at least ten times. The chain couples TRBV15 to TRBJ2-7, with 8 positions matching TRBD2. The CDR3 runs 15 residues. Per the germline V gene, CDR1 is LNHNV and CDR2 is YYDKDF (reference sequence). V lost 4 bases to trimming and J lost 0 bases; unmatched junction nucleotides: 5. In nucleotides, the CDR3 is TGTGCCACCAGCACGGACAGCGGGAGCTCCTACGAGCAGTACTTC. Translation: CATSTDSGSSYEQYF.

The chain uses TRBV20-1 and TRBJ2-3; 9 bases line up with TRBD1. The CDR3 extends over 14 amino acids. Germline V gene lookup returns CDR1 DFQATT and CDR2 SNEGSKA (reference sequence). J gave up 4 bases and V 5 bases, and 7 bases lay outside the gene matches. CDR3: CSARPGQGSDTQYF. The CDR3, as DNA: TGCAGTGCTCGGCCGGGACAGGGCTCAGATACGCAGTATTTT.

In its sample, this clonotype was seen many times. The rearrangement joins TRBV24-1 to TRBJ2-3; D possibly corresponds to TRBD2 (7 bases). The germline V and J ends were trimmed by 4 bases and 3 bases, with 16 bases remaining between them. This CDR3 has 16 amino acids. CDR1 is KGHDR and CDR2 is SFDVKD in the germline V gene. The CDR3 sequence: CATSDDTGRETDTQYF. The CDR3 DNA reads TGTGCCACCAGTGACGATACAGGGAGGGAGACAGATACGCAGTATTTT.

The table lists this clonotype with many counts. The CDR3 DNA follows: TGTGCCAGCAGTGAAGCGCTTCTGGGTGGCAATGAGCAGTTCTTC. It is translated as CASSEALLGGNEQFF. This chain uses TRBV2 with TRBJ2-1; D is unclear. The CDR3 length is 15 residues. Trimming took off 0 bases at V and 6 bases at J, with 12 bases between the two ends. Germline CDR1 SNHLY, CDR2 FYNNEI.

The sample holds many counts of this clonotype. This chain connects TRBV6-1 to TRBJ2-1, with 10 bases identical to TRBD2. Losses at the gene ends were 8 bases for V and 2 bases for J; bases not matched to a gene: 6. Germline CDR1 and CDR2: MNHNS and SASEGT. This CDR3 comprises 15 residues. Here the CDR3 reads CASLGTSAAYNEQFF. For the CDR3, the DNA is TGTGCCAGCCTCGGGACTAGCGCGGCCTACAATGAGCAGTTCTTC.

As concerns this clonotype: This could be a read error, since a much larger clone is one nucleotide away. The CDR3 ends on some other residue instead of the conserved phenylalanine or tryptophan, so this is likely a read error. The J gene is TRBJ2-3, the V gene TRBV28; D gene ambiguous. The V end was cut by 1 base, the J end by 1 base, with 12 bases between. Germline lookup yields CDR1 MDHEN and CDR2 SYDVKM. This CDR3 comprises 16 residues. For the CDR3, the DNA is TGTGCCAGCAGTTTATTCTCGAGTGACGGCACAGATACGCAGTATCTT. Its translation: CASSLFSSDGTDTQYL.

V is TRBV4-1 and J is TRBJ2-5; 9 bases line up with TRBD2. The germline gives CDR1 MGHRA, CDR2 YSYEKL. The CDR3 is 15 amino acids. V was pared by 4 bases and J by 2 bases, with 5 bases of the junction left unmatched. The CDR3 is CASSPSLAGQETQYF. The CDR3 nucleotides read TGCGCCAGCAGCCCCTCGCTAGCGGGACAAGAGACCCAGTACTTC.

CDR3 DNA sequence: TGTGCCAGCAGGGGACTAGCTAGCACAGATACGCAGTATTTT. Encoded protein: CASRGLASTDTQYF. The chain carries TRBV6-2 or TRBV6-3 and TRBJ2-3; 9 bases line up with TRBD2. CDR3 length equals 14 residues. The V gene's germline CDR1 is MNHEY and CDR2 SVGEGT. The trim removed 6 bases at V and 0 bases at J, leaving 1 base unmatched.

Ten or more counts support this clonotype. The genes are TRBV29-1 and TRBJ1-1, with 12 bases aligning to TRBD1. The CDR3 covers 17 residues. V shed 4 bases and J 5 bases; nucleotides not matched to a gene: 14. The V gene's germline CDR1 is SQVTM and CDR2 ANQGSEA. The CDR3 region has the DNA TGCAGCGTTGGACGTGGGACAGGGGGCGCCGTGGGAACTGAAGCTTTCTTT. This translates into CSVGRGTGGAVGTEAFF.

Many counts were recorded for this clonotype. The rearrangement joins TRBV24-1 to TRBJ1-2; possibly TRBD1 for D (6 bases). Trimming removed 7 bases from V and 1 base from J, with 15 bases in between. The length of the CDR3 is 15 residues. Germline V gene data show CDR1 as KGHDR and CDR2 as SFDVKD. CDR3 protein: CATSYTGSDNYGYTF. The CDR3 DNA follows: TGTGCCACCAGCTATACAGGGTCGGATAACTATGGCTACACCTTC.